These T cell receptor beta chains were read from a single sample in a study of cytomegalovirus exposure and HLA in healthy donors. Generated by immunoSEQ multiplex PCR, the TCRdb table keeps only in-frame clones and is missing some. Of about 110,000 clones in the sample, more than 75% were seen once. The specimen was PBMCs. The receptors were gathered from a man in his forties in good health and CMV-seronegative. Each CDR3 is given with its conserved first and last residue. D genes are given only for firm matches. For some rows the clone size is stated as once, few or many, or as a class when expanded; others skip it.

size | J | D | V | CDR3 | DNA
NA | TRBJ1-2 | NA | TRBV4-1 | CASSQAWDTGYTF | TGCGCCAGCAGCCAGGCCTGGGACACAGGCTACACCTTC
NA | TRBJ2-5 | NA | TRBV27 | CASSLLGEETQYF | TGTGCCAGCAGTTTACTAGGAGAGGAGACCCAGTACTTC
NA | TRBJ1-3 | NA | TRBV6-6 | CASARELGSGNTIYF | TGTGCCAGCGCGAGGGAACTGGGCTCTGGAAACACCATATATTTT
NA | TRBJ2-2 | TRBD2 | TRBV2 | CASSEGGAGANTGELFF | TGTGCCAGCAGTGAAGGTGGAGCGGGGGCTAACACCGGGGAGCTGTTTTTT
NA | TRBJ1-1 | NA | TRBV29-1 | CSLRTAWNTEAFF | TGCAGCCTACGGACAGCCTGGAACACTGAAGCTTTCTTT
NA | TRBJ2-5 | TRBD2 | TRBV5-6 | CASSSGLAGETQYF | TGTGCCAGCAGCTCTGGACTAGCGGGAGAGACCCAGTACTTC
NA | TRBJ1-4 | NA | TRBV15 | CATSTPQFANEKLFF | TGTGCCACCAGCACCCCACAGTTCGCAAATGAAAAACTGTTTTTT
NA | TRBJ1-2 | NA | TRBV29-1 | CSAPQGQNYGYTF | TGCAGCGCGCCCCAGGGGCAGAACTATGGCTACACCTTC
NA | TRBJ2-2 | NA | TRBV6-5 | CASSYDSANTGELFF | TGTGCCAGCAGTTACGACAGCGCGAACACCGGGGAGCTGTTTTTT
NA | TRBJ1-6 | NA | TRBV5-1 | CASSLETGSGNSPLHF | TGCGCCAGCAGCTTGGAAACAGGTTCCGGGAATTCACCCCTCCACTTT
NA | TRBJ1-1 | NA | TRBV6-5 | CASSYHPGLPTEAFF | TGTGCCAGCAGTTATCATCCGGGATTACCCACTGAAGCTTTCTTT
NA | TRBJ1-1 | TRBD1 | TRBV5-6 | CASSLRTGEAFF | TGTGCCAGCAGCTTGCGGACAGGCGAAGCTTTCTTT
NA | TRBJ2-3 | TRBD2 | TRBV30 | CAWSVRSGGTDTQYF | TGTGCCTGGAGTGTAAGAAGCGGGGGTACAGATACGCAGTATTTT
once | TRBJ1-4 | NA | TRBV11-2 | CASSSRDNPNEKLFF | TGTGCCAGCAGCTCCCGGGACAATCCTAATGAAAAACTGTTTTTT
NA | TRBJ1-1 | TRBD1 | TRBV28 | CASSLLGQGVKDTEAFF | TGTGCCAGCAGTTTATTGGGACAGGGGGTAAAGGACACTGAAGCTTTCTTT